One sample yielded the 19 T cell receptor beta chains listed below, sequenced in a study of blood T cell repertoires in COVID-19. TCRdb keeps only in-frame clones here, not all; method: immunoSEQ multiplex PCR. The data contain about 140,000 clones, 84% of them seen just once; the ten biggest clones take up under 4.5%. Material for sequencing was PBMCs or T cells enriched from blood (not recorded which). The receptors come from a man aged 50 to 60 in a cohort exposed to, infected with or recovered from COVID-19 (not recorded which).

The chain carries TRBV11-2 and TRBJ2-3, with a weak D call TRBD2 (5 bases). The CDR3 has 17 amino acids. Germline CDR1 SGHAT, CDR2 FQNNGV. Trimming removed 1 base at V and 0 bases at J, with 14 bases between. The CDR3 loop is CASSLVLGGGSTDTQYF. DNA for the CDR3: TGTGCCAGCAGCTTAGTGCTGGGCGGAGGTAGCACAGATACGCAGTATTTT.

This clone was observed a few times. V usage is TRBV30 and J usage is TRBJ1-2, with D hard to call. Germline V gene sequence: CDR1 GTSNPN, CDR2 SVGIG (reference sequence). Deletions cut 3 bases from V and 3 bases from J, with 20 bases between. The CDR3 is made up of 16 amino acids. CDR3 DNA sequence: TGTGCCTGGAGCCCAATCTTCGGGAGAATTGACTATGGCTACACCTTC. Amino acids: CAWSPIFGRIDYGYTF.

The CDR3 loop reads CASSDDIRTQYF. The CDR3 DNA is TGTGCCAGCAGCGACGACATCAGGACGCAGTATTTT. This chain connects TRBV7-3 to TRBJ2-3; unclear D gene. The germline CDR1 and CDR2 sequences are SGHTA and FQGTGA. Trimming pared 5 bases from V and 9 bases from J, leaving 12 bases between. CDR3 length equals 12 residues.

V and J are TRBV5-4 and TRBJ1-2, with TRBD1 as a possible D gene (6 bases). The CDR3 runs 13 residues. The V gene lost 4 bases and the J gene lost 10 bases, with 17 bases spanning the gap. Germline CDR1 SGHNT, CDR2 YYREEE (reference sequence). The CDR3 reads CASSGRQVHDYTF. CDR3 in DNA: TGTGCCAGCAGCGGACGACAGGTTCATGACTACACCTTC.

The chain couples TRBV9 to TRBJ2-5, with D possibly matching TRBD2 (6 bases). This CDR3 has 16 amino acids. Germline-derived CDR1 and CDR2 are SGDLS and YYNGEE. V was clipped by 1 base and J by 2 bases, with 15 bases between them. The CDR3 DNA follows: TGTGCCAGCAGCGTACACGGGGGAGGAAGACAAGAGACCCAGTACTTC. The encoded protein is CASSVHGGGRQETQYF.

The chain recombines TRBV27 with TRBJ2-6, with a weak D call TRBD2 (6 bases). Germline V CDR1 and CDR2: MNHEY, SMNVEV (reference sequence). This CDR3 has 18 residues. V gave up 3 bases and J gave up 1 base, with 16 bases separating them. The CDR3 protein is CASSLVGGPKSGANVLTF. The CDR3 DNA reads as TGTGCCAGCAGTTTGGTGGGAGGCCCAAAATCTGGGGCCAACGTCCTGACTTTC.

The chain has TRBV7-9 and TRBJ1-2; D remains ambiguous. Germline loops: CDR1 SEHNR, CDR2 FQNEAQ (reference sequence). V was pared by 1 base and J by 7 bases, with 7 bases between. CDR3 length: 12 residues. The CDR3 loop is CASSLDGGGYTF. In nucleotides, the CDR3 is TGTGCCAGCAGCTTAGATGGCGGTGGCTACACCTTC.

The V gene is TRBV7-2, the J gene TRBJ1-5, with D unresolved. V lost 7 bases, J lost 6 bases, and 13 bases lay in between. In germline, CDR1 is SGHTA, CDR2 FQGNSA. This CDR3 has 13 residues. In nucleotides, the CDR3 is TGTGCCAGCACCGCCTGGCAGTCTCAGCCCCAGCATTTT. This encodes CASTAWQSQPQHF.

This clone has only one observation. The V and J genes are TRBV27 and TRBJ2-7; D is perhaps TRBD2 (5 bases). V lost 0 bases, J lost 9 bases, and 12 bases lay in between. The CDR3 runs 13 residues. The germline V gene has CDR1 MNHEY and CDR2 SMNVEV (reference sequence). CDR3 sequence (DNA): TGTGCCAGCAGTTTATCGTATCGGGATGCGCAGTACTTC. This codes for CASSLSYRDAQYF.

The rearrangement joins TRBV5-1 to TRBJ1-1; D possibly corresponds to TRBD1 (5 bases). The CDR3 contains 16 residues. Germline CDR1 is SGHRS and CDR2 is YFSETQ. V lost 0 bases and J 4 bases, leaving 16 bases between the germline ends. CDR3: CASSLAGSAPGTEAFF. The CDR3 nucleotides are TGCGCCAGCAGCTTGGCAGGGTCCGCGCCGGGCACTGAAGCTTTCTTT.

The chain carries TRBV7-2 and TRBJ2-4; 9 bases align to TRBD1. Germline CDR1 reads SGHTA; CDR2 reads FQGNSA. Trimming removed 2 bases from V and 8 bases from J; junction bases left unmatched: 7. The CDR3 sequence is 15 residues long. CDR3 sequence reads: CASSLRDRVGDIQYF. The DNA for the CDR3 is TGTGCCAGCAGCTTAAGGGACAGGGTCGGGGACATTCAGTACTTC.

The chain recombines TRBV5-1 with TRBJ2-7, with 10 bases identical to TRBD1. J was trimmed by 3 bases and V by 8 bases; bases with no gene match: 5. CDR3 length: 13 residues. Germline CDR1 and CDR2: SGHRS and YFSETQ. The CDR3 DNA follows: TGCGCCAGTACCGGACAGGGGGGCTACGAGCAGTACTTC. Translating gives CASTGQGGYEQYF.

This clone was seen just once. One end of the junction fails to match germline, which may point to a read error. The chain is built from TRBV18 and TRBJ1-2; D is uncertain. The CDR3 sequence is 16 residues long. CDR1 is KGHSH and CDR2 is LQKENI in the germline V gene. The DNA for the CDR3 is TGTGCCAGCTCATCACCCGCTATTCAGGCTAACTATGGCTACACCTTC. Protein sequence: CASSSPAIQANYGYTF.

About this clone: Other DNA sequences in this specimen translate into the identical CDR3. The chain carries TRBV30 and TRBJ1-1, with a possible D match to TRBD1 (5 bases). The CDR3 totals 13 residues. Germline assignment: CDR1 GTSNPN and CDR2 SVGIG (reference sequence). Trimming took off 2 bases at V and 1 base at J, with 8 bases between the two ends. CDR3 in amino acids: CAWSTQGNTEAFF. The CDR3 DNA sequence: TGTGCCTGGAGTACCCAGGGGAACACTGAAGCTTTCTTT.

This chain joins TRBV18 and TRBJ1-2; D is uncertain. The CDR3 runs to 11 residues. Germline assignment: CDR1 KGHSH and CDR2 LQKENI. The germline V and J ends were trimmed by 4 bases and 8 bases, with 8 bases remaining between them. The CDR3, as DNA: TGTGCCAGCTCACAACTCGCGGGCTACACCTTC. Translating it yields CASSQLAGYTF.

The CDR3 here is CASTPPRHPNEKLFF. In DNA, the CDR3 is TGTGCCAGCACTCCCCCCAGGCACCCTAATGAAAAACTGTTTTTT. The chain has TRBV25-1 and TRBJ1-4, with unresolved D. Germline V lookup: CDR1 MGHDK, CDR2 SYGVNS. V was pared by 7 bases and J by 3 bases, with 15 bases between. This CDR3 is 15 amino acids long.

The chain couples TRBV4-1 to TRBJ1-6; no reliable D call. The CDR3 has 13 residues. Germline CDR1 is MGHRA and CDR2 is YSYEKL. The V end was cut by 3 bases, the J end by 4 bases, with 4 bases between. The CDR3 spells CASSQTYNSPLHF. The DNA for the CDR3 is TGCGCCAGCAGCCAGACTTATAATTCACCCCTCCACTTT.

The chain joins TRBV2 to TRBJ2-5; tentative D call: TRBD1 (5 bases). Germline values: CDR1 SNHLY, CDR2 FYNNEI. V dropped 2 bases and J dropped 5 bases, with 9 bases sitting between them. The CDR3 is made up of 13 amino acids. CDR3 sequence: CASSEKGPETQYF. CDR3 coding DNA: TGTGCCAGCAGTGAAAAGGGGCCGGAGACCCAGTACTTC.

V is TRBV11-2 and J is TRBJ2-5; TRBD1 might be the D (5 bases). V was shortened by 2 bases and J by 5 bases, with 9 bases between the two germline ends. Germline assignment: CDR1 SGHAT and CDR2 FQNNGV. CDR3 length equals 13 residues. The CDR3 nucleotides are TGTGCCAGCAGCTTACCCCAGGGTGAGACCCAGTACTTC. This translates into CASSLPQGETQYF.